The rows below give T cell receptor beta chains drawn from one sample of a study of technical replicates of blood from a handful of donors. Generated by immunoSEQ multiplex PCR, the TCRdb table keeps only in-frame clones and is missing some. The table records around 97,000 clones, about 94% of them present only once. Material for sequencing was T cells isolated from PBMCs. The receptors here all came from a human donor in good health. CDR3s include the opening cysteine and the closing phenylalanine or tryptophan. Each record gives: D gene, J gene, clone size, V gene, CDR3 DNA, CDR3 protein. D genes are given only for firm matches. Size values are once, few and many counts, or a class for expanded clones, and some rows have none.

>TRBD1|TRBJ2-7|once|TRBV19
TGTGCCAGTAGTCCCTCCGGGACAGGGGCCTACGAGCAGTACTTC
CASSPSGTGAYEQYF
>TRBD2|TRBJ2-1|-|TRBV6-1
TGTGCCAGCAGTGGGACTAGCGGGCACAATGAGCAGTTCTTC
CASSGTSGHNEQFF
>TRBD1|TRBJ2-1|-|TRBV19
TGTGCCACCCGATCAAAGGGACAGAGGCTAGCTAGTTTCAATGAGCAGTTCTTC
CATRSKGQRLASFNEQFF
>TRBD2|TRBJ2-7|-|TRBV5-1
TGCGCCAGCAGCTTGGCAGGACTAGCGGGAGTCGAGCAGTACTTC
CASSLAGLAGVEQYF
>TRBD1|TRBJ2-7|-|TRBV10-2
TGCGCCAGCAGTGAAGCAGGGGGCCTCTACGAGCAGTACTTC
CASSEAGGLYEQYF
>-|TRBJ1-5|-|TRBV19
TGTGCCAGTAGTATAGCAGGAGGGGATATGCAGCCCCAGCATTTT
CASSIAGGDMQPQHF
>TRBD1|TRBJ2-5|-|TRBV28
TGTGCCAGCACAATAGGGGACAGGGGAATCGACACCCAGTACTTC
CASTIGDRGIDTQYF
>-|TRBJ2-2|-|TRBV7-9
TGTGCCAGCAACTACTACACCGGGGAGCTGTTTTTT
CASNYYTGELFF
>TRBD2|TRBJ2-1|once|TRBV4-3
TGCGCCAGCAGCCAAGAAAACGGGAGGGCCTATGAGCAGTTCTTC
CASSQENGRAYEQFF
>-|TRBJ2-5|-|TRBV29-1
TGCAGCGTTGAAAGCGTTGGGGAGACCCAGTACTTC
CSVESVGETQYF
>TRBD1|TRBJ2-7|-|TRBV9
TGTGCCAGCAGCGTAGGGGACAGGGGTGACGAGCAGTACTTC
CASSVGDRGDEQYF
>TRBD1|TRBJ2-1|-|TRBV28
TGTGCCAGCAGTCTCTTACATCGACAGGGCAATGAGCAGTTCTTC
CASSLLHRQGNEQFF
>-|TRBJ1-2|-|TRBV27
TGTGCCAGCAGTTCCGGGGGTGTCGGGGGAGGCCCCTATGGCTACACCTTC
CASSSGGVGGGPYGYTF
>TRBD1|TRBJ2-5|-|TRBV5-6
TGTGCCAGCAGCTTTCTACAGGGACAGCTCGAGACCCAGTACTTC
CASSFLQGQLETQYF
>-|TRBJ2-7|-|TRBV7-6
TGTGCCAGCAGCTTAAACTCACAGGGACCCTACGAGCAGTACTTC
CASSLNSQGPYEQYF
>-|TRBJ2-2|-|TRBV9
TGTGCCAGCAGCCGGACAGTAAGCACCGGGGAGCTGTTTTTT
CASSRTVSTGELFF
>-|TRBJ2-7|-|TRBV30
TGTGCCTGGAGTGCCCAAGCGGTTCAGTACTTC
CAWSAQAVQYF
>TRBD2|TRBJ2-1|-|TRBV19
TGTGCCAGTAGTATAGGTCCGACTAGCGGGAACTATGAGCAGTTCTTC
CASSIGPTSGNYEQFF
>-|TRBJ1-1|few|TRBV11-2
TGTGCCAGCAGCTTAGACAGCCCCGGGTTCAACACTGAAGCTTTCTTT
CASSLDSPGFNTEAFF
>TRBD1|TRBJ2-3|once|TRBV5-1
TGCGCCAGCAGGTCCGGGACAGGGGGCACAGATACGCAGTATTTT
CASRSGTGGTDTQYF
>-|TRBJ1-5|-|TRBV10-3
TGTGCCATCAGTGAGTCTGGGGGGAATCGGCCCCAGCATTTT
CAISESGGNRPQHF
>TRBD1|TRBJ1-2|-|TRBV18
TGTGCCAGCTCACCAAACACAGGGGGCGCGAACTATGGCTACACCTTC
CASSPNTGGANYGYTF
>-|TRBJ2-7|-|TRBV6-1
TGTGCCAGCCAAAGGGGCCCGTCCTACGAGCAGTACTTC
CASQRGPSYEQYF
>-|TRBJ1-4|-|TRBV4-3
TGCGCCAGCAGCCAAAAGGCGGGGGCGACTAATGAAAAACTGTTTTTT
CASSQKAGATNEKLFF
>TRBD1|TRBJ2-5|once|TRBV6-5
TGTGCCAGTTCTATAGGACAGGGTTGGGAAGAGACCCAGTACTTC
CASSIGQGWEETQYF
>TRBD1|TRBJ2-7|-|TRBV6-5
TGTGCCAGCAGTTACACCCGGACAGGGGACGAGCAGTACTTC
CASSYTRTGDEQYF
>TRBD1|TRBJ1-3|-|TRBV11-1
TGTGCCAGCAGCTTAGGCCGGACAGGGACTGGAAACACCATATATTTT
CASSLGRTGTGNTIYF
>TRBD1|TRBJ2-3|-|TRBV5-1
TGCGCCAGCAGCCCAGGGGGCGCGAGCACAGATACGCAGTATTTT
CASSPGGASTDTQYF
>-|TRBJ1-1|-|TRBV6-5
TGTGCCAGCAGTAGGGCAGGGGCCGAAGCTTTCTTT
CASSRAGAEAFF
>TRBD1|TRBJ1-1|-|TRBV30
TGTGCCTGGAGGGGGACAGGGGGCTTCCCTGAAGCTTTCTTT
CAWRGTGGFPEAFF
>-|TRBJ1-2|-|TRBV4-2
TGTGCCAGCAGCCAAGAACCGACAAACGGCTACACCTTC
CASSQEPTNGYTF
>-|TRBJ1-1|-|TRBV7-9
TGTGCCAGCAGCCCCACAGAGAGTAAGGCTTTCTTT
CASSPTESKAFF
>TRBD2|TRBJ2-3|-|TRBV25-1
TGTGCCAGCAGCCCCTGGGGGGGACTAGCGACAGATACGCAGTATTTT
CASSPWGGLATDTQYF
>-|TRBJ2-3|once|TRBV7-2
TGTGCCAGCAGCCGCAGGGATACGCAGTATTTT
CASSRRDTQYF
>TRBD1|TRBJ2-7|-|TRBV28
TGTGCCAGCAGTTTGGGACAGGGGAATTCTCAAAACTTGTACGAGCAGTACTTC
CASSLGQGNSQNLYEQYF
>-|TRBJ2-1|-|TRBV6-1
TGTGCCAGCACGTTCTTTTGGCATGAGCAGTTCTTC
CASTFFWHEQFF
>-|TRBJ1-3|-|TRBV5-1
TGCGCCAGCAGCTTGGACAGTTTCCAACAAGGAAACACCATATATTTT
CASSLDSFQQGNTIYF
>TRBD1|TRBJ2-2|-|TRBV5-4
TGTGCCAGCAGCTTCGGACAGGGCACCGGGGAGCTGTTTTTT
CASSFGQGTGELFF
>TRBD2|TRBJ2-3|once|TRBV29-1
TGCAGCGTTGAGTTCCTAGCGGGAGGGCCTAGCACAGATACGCAGTATTTT
CSVEFLAGGPSTDTQYF